A selection of T cell receptor beta chains follows, all from one sample in a study of human T cells and chemical hapten exposure. From the RACE reads, TCRdb called clonotypes with MiXCR, one entry per CDR3 protein. The sample includes tens of thousands of distinct CDR3 sequences, 14% seen only once; the top ten take roughly 4.6%. Sample: whole blood, taken in connection with sensitization to the hapten diphenylcyclopropenone (DPC). These receptors were collected from a woman between 50 and 59 years old with alopecia areata. Some clones in this sample may be carry-over from other donors' samples. Each CDR3 is given with its conserved first and last residue. D genes are given only for firm matches. Clone size is stated in some rows and not others, as once, few, many or a class when expanded.

J	V	D	size	CDR3	DNA
TRBJ2-7	TRBV5-1	-	-	CASSFPARDEQYF	TGCGCCAGCAGCTTCCCCGCCCGCGACGAGCAGTACTTC
TRBJ1-1	TRBV7-8	TRBD1	few	CASSLVGRGGFAEAFF	TGTGCCAGCAGCTTAGTGGGCAGGGGGGGGTTCGCTGAAGCTTTCTTT
TRBJ1-4	TRBV6-6	TRBD1	few	CASSLDRVRTNEKLFF	TGTGCCAGCAGTTTAGACAGGGTTCGAACTAATGAAAAACTGTTTTTT
TRBJ2-3	TRBV30	-	-	CAWTLGSAADTQYF	TGTGCCTGGACCCTAGGATCGGCCGCAGATACGCAGTATTTT
TRBJ1-3	TRBV30	-	few	CAFRGGNTIYF	TGTGCCTTTCGAGGCGGAAACACCATATATTTT
TRBJ1-5	TRBV24-1	-	many	CATSDSQGYHF	TGTGCCACCAGTGATTCCCAGGGCTATCATTTT
TRBJ2-5	TRBV5-1	TRBD2	many	CASSLTLAGGRETQYF	TGCGCCAGCAGCTTGACCCTAGCGGGAGGACGGGAGACCCAGTACTTC
TRBJ1-5	TRBV2	-	-	CASSEVQGGPQHF	TGTGCCAGCAGTGAAGTGCAGGGAGGGCCCCAGCATTTT
TRBJ2-5	TRBV11-2	-	-	CASSLDFGEQETQYF	TGTGCCAGCAGCTTAGATTTCGGTGAACAAGAGACCCAGTACTTC
TRBJ2-1	TRBV28	TRBD1	-	CASSLPGVRGHNEQFF	TGTGCCAGCAGTCTGCCCGGAGTCAGGGGGCACAATGAGCAGTTCTTC
TRBJ1-1	TRBV29-1	-	-	CSVAPRDEAFF	TGCAGCGTTGCCCCCAGGGATGAAGCTTTCTTT
TRBJ2-7	TRBV5-5	TRBD1	-	CASSHGTGDYEQYF	TGTGCCAGCAGCCATGGGACAGGGGATTACGAGCAGTACTTC
TRBJ2-7	TRBV20-1	-	many	CSARSGQTSEQYF	TGCAGTGCTAGGTCAGGACAGACGAGCGAGCAGTACTTC
TRBJ2-3	TRBV12-3/TRBV12-4	-	-	CASSSSSGGTPDTQYF	TGTGCCAGCAGTTCCAGCAGCGGCGGCACCCCAGATACGCAGTATTTT
TRBJ2-7	TRBV3-1	TRBD2	-	CASSQDSGLAGVLYF	TGTGCCAGCAGCCAAGATAGTGGACTAGCGGGAGTTCTGTACTTC
TRBJ2-1	TRBV10-3	TRBD2	-	CAITALAGGPNEQFF	TGTGCCATCACCGCACTAGCGGGAGGTCCCAATGAGCAGTTCTTC
TRBJ2-5	TRBV4-2	TRBD2	-	CASSQVTSGRQETQYF	TGTGCCAGCAGCCAAGTGACTAGCGGGCGCCAAGAGACCCAGTACTTC
TRBJ2-7	TRBV28	-	-	CASWGQTSSYEQYF	TGTGCCAGCTGGGGGCAGACGAGCTCCTACGAGCAGTACTTC
TRBJ2-7	TRBV5-1	-	few	CASSPTSGGGSYEQYF	TGCGCCAGCAGCCCTACCAGCGGAGGGGGCTCCTACGAGCAGTACTTC
TRBJ1-5	TRBV3-1	-	many	CASSPPGGGNQPQHF	TGTGCCAGCAGCCCTCCCGGCGGCGGCAATCAGCCCCAGCATTTT
TRBJ2-5	TRBV4-3	TRBD2	few	CASSQVLGLAGAQETQYF	TGCGCCAGCAGCCAAGTGTTGGGACTAGCGGGAGCCCAAGAGACCCAGTACTTC
TRBJ2-7	TRBV10-3	-	-	CAAAGTSSYEQYF	TGTGCCGCGGCGGGGACATCCTCCTACGAGCAGTACTTC
TRBJ2-3	TRBV7-2	TRBD2	-	CASSLSSGRLDTQYF	TGTGCCAGCAGCTTAAGTAGCGGGAGATTAGATACGCAGTATTTT
TRBJ2-3	TRBV3-1	-	-	CASSQVQDTQYF	TGTGCCAGCAGCCAAGTACAAGATACGCAGTATTTT
TRBJ2-1	TRBV20-1	-	-	CSAKSTSPPYNEQFF	TGCAGTGCTAAGTCCACTAGCCCCCCCTACAATGAGCAGTTCTTC
TRBJ2-2	TRBV21-1	-	-	CASSKASGQGATTGELFF	TGTGCCAGCAGCAAAGCCTCAGGACAGGGGGCTACCACCGGGGAGCTGTTTTTT
TRBJ2-5	TRBV28	-	-	CASSTLAPQETQYF	TGTGCCAGCAGTACCCTAGCGCCACAAGAGACCCAGTACTTC
TRBJ2-7	TRBV28	TRBD2	-	CASSLIAGGPYEQYF	TGTGCCAGCAGTTTAATTGCGGGAGGGCCCTACGAGCAGTACTTC
TRBJ2-2	TRBV2	-	-	CASSWGPNTGELFF	TGTGCCAGCAGTTGGGGGCCGAACACCGGGGAGCTGTTTTTT
TRBJ2-5	TRBV29-1	TRBD1	few	CSVRWTGGETQYF	TGCAGCGTTCGATGGACAGGGGGCGAGACCCAGTACTTC
TRBJ2-5	TRBV5-1	TRBD1	-	CASSLGDRDQETQYF	TGCGCCAGCAGCTTGGGGGACAGGGATCAAGAGACCCAGTACTTC
TRBJ2-4	TRBV11-2	TRBD1	many	CASSFTGDRNIQYF	TGTGCCAGCAGCTTTACTGGGGACAGAAACATTCAGTACTTC
TRBJ2-3	TRBV28	-	few	CASSSADITDTQYF	TGTGCCAGCAGCTCAGCGGATATCACAGATACGCAGTATTTT
TRBJ2-4	TRBV7-2	-	few	CASSFRGGAAKNIQYF	TGTGCCAGCAGCTTTAGAGGGGGGGCGGCCAAAAACATTCAGTACTTC
TRBJ1-2	TRBV28	-	few	CASKRTINTNYGYTF	TGTGCCAGCAAACGGACGATTAATACAAATTATGGCTACACCTTC
TRBJ2-3	TRBV20-1	-	few	CSATGAPSTDTQYF	TGCAGTGCTACGGGAGCCCCTAGCACAGATACGCAGTATTTT
TRBJ2-1	TRBV11-2	TRBD2	-	CASSLDLRGRADNEQFF	TGTGCCAGCAGCTTAGATCTCCGCGGGAGGGCCGACAATGAGCAGTTCTTC
TRBJ2-7	TRBV19	-	many	CASTGSGYEQYF	TGTGCCAGTACAGGGTCCGGATACGAGCAGTACTTC
TRBJ1-3	TRBV30	-	-	CAWNRATTAGNTIYF	TGTGCCTGGAACAGAGCCACCACCGCAGGGAACACCATATATTTT
TRBJ2-3	TRBV9	-	few	CASSVDTGLGTDTQYF	TGTGCCAGCAGCGTAGATACGGGACTCGGGACAGATACGCAGTATTTT
TRBJ2-7	TRBV6-1	-	few	CASSEARAGGVQSYEQYF	TGTGCCAGCAGTGAAGCCCGGGCTGGGGGAGTGCAATCCTACGAGCAGTACTTC
TRBJ2-3	TRBV4-2	TRBD2	many	CASSQVLAGSVLDTDTQYF	TGTGCCAGCAGCCAAGTACTAGCGGGATCCGTATTAGACACAGATACGCAGTATTTT
TRBJ2-1	TRBV12-3/TRBV12-4	TRBD2	many	CASSLYGAGAGNNEQFF	TGTGCCAGCAGTTTATACGGAGCGGGAGCGGGGAACAATGAGCAGTTCTTC
TRBJ1-5	TRBV20-1	-	many	CSAAGGSNQPQHF	TGCAGTGCTGCCGGGGGAAGCAATCAGCCCCAGCATTTT
TRBJ1-2	TRBV29-1	-	-	CSVVRTATSNGYTF	TGCAGCGTAGTACGGACAGCAACCTCTAATGGCTACACCTTC
TRBJ2-3	TRBV9	TRBD1	-	CASSATGTGFTDTQYF	TGTGCCAGCAGCGCCACCGGGACAGGGTTCACAGATACGCAGTATTTT
TRBJ2-3	TRBV12-3/TRBV12-4	TRBD2	few	CASSGGTSGGTDTQYF	TGTGCCAGCAGTGGAGGGACTAGTGGGGGCACAGATACGCAGTATTTT
TRBJ2-7	TRBV6-1	-	few	CASSVEGRNEQYF	TGTGCCAGCAGTGTGGAGGGCCGGAACGAGCAGTACTTC
TRBJ2-1	TRBV20-1	TRBD2	medium-sized	CSALIAGVYNEQFF	TGCAGTGCTCTAATAGCGGGAGTCTACAATGAGCAGTTCTTC
TRBJ2-3	TRBV20-1	TRBD2	-	CSARAWGSGADTQYF	TGCAGTGCTAGAGCCTGGGGTAGCGGGGCAGATACGCAGTATTTT
TRBJ2-1	TRBV7-2	-	-	CASSRSRNNEQFF	TGTGCCAGCAGCCGTTCTAGGAACAATGAGCAGTTCTTC